A selection of T cell receptor beta chains follows, all from one sample in a study of shared clonotypes between healthy human individuals. Sequencing was performed with immunoSEQ multiplex PCR; in TCRdb, only in-frame clones are kept and a portion is missing. Among 2.3 million or so clones listed, just over 90% were seen once. Material: naive CD4+ T cells from PBMCs. Receptors originate from a man aged 18 to 29 in good health. Some clones in this sample may be carry-over from other donors' samples. The CDR3 runs from the conserved cysteine through the conserved F or W. The D gene is left open where the match is weak. Size values are once, few and many counts, or a class for expanded clones, and some rows have none.

once,TRBV27,.,TRBJ1-3,TGTGCCAGCAGCCTCACTTTGACTGGCCCGGGAAACACCATATATTTT,CASSLTLTGPGNTIYF
.,TRBV7-9,.,TRBJ2-3,TGTGCCAGCAGCCGGGGAGATACGCAGTATTTT,CASSRGDTQYF
.,TRBV12-5,.,TRBJ1-5,TGTGCTAGTGGTTTGGGTGGGGGTCAGCCCCAGCATTTT,CASGLGGGQPQHF
.,TRBV29-1,TRBD1,TRBJ2-5,TGCAGCGTTGAAGCTCCGGGACAGAGACAAGAGACCCAGTACTTC,CSVEAPGQRQETQYF
once,TRBV19,TRBD1,TRBJ1-2,TGTGCCAGTAGTATCGGTGGCAGGGGGCGCAATGGCTACACCTTC,CASSIGGRGRNGYTF
.,TRBV7-9,.,TRBJ1-5,TGTGCCAGCAGCTTAGCCGCGGCAGGGGCGACCCAGCCCCAGCATTTT,CASSLAAAGATQPQHF
once,TRBV7-3,TRBD2,TRBJ2-1,TGTGCCAGCAGCCGCGGGGGGAGCGGGAGGGACAATGAGCAGTTCTTC,CASSRGGSGRDNEQFF
.,TRBV2,.,TRBJ2-4,TGTGCCGCAGCGACGGGGGCCAAAAACATTCAGTACTTC,CAAATGAKNIQYF
.,TRBV7-3,TRBD1,TRBJ2-7,TGTGCCAGCAGCTTAACTTGGGACAGACCACCCTACGAGCAGTACTTC,CASSLTWDRPPYEQYF
.,TRBV4-2,.,TRBJ2-3,TGTGCCAGCAGCCAAGCCGGGACTTCTGGAGATACGCAGTATTTT,CASSQAGTSGDTQYF
.,TRBV5-1,.,TRBJ2-6,TGCGCCAGCAGCTTAGGACCGGCTGATAGCTCTGGGGCCAACGTCCTGACTTTC,CASSLGPADSSGANVLTF
.,TRBV6-5,TRBD1,TRBJ2-7,TGTGCCAGCAGTTACCAGGGGGACCCGAACTTC,CASSYQGDPNF
.,TRBV29-1,TRBD1,TRBJ1-2,TGCAGCGTTGAGAGGCAGGGGGCGGGCATTGGTGGCTACACCTTC,CSVERQGAGIGGYTF
.,TRBV7-9,.,TRBJ1-4,TGTGCCAGCAGCTTAGTGCATGAAAAACTGTTTTTT,CASSLVHEKLFF
.,TRBV5-8,.,TRBJ2-3,TGTGCCAGCAGCCAAGATATTGACAGACGCACAGATACGCAGTATTTT,CASSQDIDRRTDTQYF
.,TRBV27,.,TRBJ2-5,TGTGCCAGCAGCCGATCCAGGCCCGGCCGGCCCATCCAAGAGACCCAGTACTTC,CASSRSRPGRPIQETQYF